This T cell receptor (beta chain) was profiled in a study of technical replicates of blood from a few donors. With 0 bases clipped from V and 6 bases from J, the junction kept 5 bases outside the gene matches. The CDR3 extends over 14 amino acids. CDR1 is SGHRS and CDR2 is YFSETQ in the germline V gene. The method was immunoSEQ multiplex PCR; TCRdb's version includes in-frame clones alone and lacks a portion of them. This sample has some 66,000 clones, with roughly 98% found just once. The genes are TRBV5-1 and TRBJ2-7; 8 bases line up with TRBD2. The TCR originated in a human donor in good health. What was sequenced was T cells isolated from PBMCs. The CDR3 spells CASSLVGRAFEQYF. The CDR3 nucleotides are TGCGCCAGCAGCTTGGTCGGGAGGGCCTTCGAGCAGTACTTC.